Detailed here is one TCR beta chain. A few counts support this clonotype. It lacks a known antigen. There are no base qualities to consult, and no much larger clone falls within one base. PBMCs were isolated by Ficoll-Paque density gradient centrifugation. This record belongs to a study of T-cell memory formation after mild COVID-19 (dated by TCRdb to 2020 to 2023). Notes on the research overall: Most TCR sequence clusters were specific to one of the two donors. Two young, previously healthy adult volunteers, one female and one male, were included in the cohort. Longitudinal TCRalpha and TCRbeta repertoire sequencing tracked T-cell clones expanding and contracting after mild COVID-19 in a couple of donors.

The CDR3 holds 12 amino acids from the cysteine to the phenylalanine. Only the CDR3 part of the read is kept: 36 bases, read in frame from the first base. Between the V and J ends, shortened by 2 bases and 5 bases respectively, the junction contains 9 bases. From a lookup of the germline V gene (reference sequence), CDR1 and CDR2 are DFQATT and SNEGSKA. Broad study findings and their caveats: The study included only two mild cases, and larger cohorts that include severe cases with pre-infection samples were judged to be necessary. Some responding clones were found in pre-infection memory, which suggests that pre-existing cross-reactive memory T cells took part in the SARS-CoV-2 response. Contracting CD4+ clones turned up mainly in the CM and EM memory subsets, whereas EMRA was where CD8+ clones were enriched. Balanced CD4/CD8 phenotypes were observed for clones contracting from day 15 to 85, whereas a bias towards CD4+ was observed for a second wave of clones expanding from day 15 to 37. Whether the second-wave clones peaking on day 37 were SARS-CoV-2 specific was not confirmed.

TCRdb lists the instrument as Illumina NovaSeq 6000. TCRalpha and TCRbeta cDNA libraries were constructed by 5'RACE with constant-segment primers, with sample barcodes and unique molecular identifiers being introduced. RNA was extracted from every sample with Trizol reagent. The libraries were amplified in two PCR steps, and the second step added a second sample barcode and Illumina TruSeq adapters. Sequencing of the libraries was done on an Illumina NovaSeq, producing 2 x 150 bp paired-end reads. As for the authors' bioinformatics: Demultiplexing of reads and collapsing into UMI-guided consensus sequences were performed with migec v1.2.7. With mixcr v2.1.11, UMI consensuses were aligned to TRA and TRB V and J templates and assembled into clonotypes. A clonotype was counted as expanded or contracted only when both edgeR and NoisET called the clonotype significant, with the noise models trained on biological replicates. For edgeR calls, a false discovery rate-adjusted p below 0.01 and a log2 fold-change threshold of 1 were applied. PCA with hierarchical clustering of max-normalized trajectories of the 1000 most abundant clonotypes was used as exploratory dynamics analysis. The CD4 or CD8 phenotype of responding clones was assigned using the separately sequenced CD4+ and CD8+ repertoires. TCRdb ran its own pipeline on the public reads, namely fastp trimming at Q25 and MiXCR clone calling, and kept in-frame beta chains. Rows are unified per CDR3 protein, each entry keeping the most common DNA and genes. TCRdb's processing, not the authors' own work, is the source of the V and J calls. The table for this sample lists roughly 500,000 distinct CDR3 sequences; about 20% of them were counted only once. The ten largest clones capture around 12% of the sample.

The receptor's source is an adult woman who had mild COVID-19 (a few samples of this study predate the infection). The sample titles of this study are shuffled in the database, so cell type and time point are left out; the donor was told from shared clones. The sample consisted of PBMCs or a T cell subset sorted from them (not recorded which). The sequence links TRBV20-1 to TRBJ1-2; the D gene assignment is ambiguous. The CDR3 protein sequence reads: CSARNRYYGYTF. The base sequence is TGCAGTGCTAGAAACAGATATTATGGCTACACCTTC.